These 24 T cell receptor beta chains share one sample of origin, sequenced in a study of control samples from healthy donors and cancer patients (TCRdb year 2020). The library was made by the immunoSEQ multiplex PCR assay. This immuneACCESS table, as held by TCRdb, lists in-frame sequences with V and J called but not all clones. Of the missing ones, under half trace to an unresolved V gene in checked studies; the others have no known cause. The sample profile shows about 100,000 clones; roughly 84% of them were found once. More than 15% of the sample goes to the ten largest clones. Sequences were obtained from blood. These receptors were taken from a woman in her forties or fifties in good health.

Points on this clone: One end of the junction is discordant with germline, which a read error may explain. The J gene is TRBJ2-3, the V gene TRBV6-1; tentative D call: TRBD2 (7 bases). The germline CDR1 and CDR2 sequences are MNHNS and SASEGT. The CDR3 loop spans 14 amino acids. The CDR3 region has the DNA TGTGCCAGCAGCGAAGGGGGGGCGGCAGATACGCAGTATTTT. Its translation is CASSEGGAADTQYF.

This chain connects TRBV12-3 or TRBV12-4 to TRBJ1-1; 8 nucleotides match TRBD1. V gave up 10 bases and J gave up 2 bases; unmatched junction bases: 6. CDR3 size: 13 residues. This chain's CDR3 is CATNTGGNTEAFF. The CDR3 nucleotides read TGTGCCACCAATACAGGGGGAAACACTGAAGCTTTCTTT.

This chain joins TRBV5-1 and TRBJ2-7, with D possibly matching TRBD1 (5 bases). Germline V gene data show CDR1 as SGHRS and CDR2 as YFSETQ. The CDR3 has 17 amino acids. V lost 3 bases and J lost 4, with 23 bases in between. Written as DNA, the CDR3 is TGCGCCAGCAGCTCCCCATCGGACACTCCAAATGCGTACGAGCAGTACTTC. It encodes CASSSPSDTPNAYEQYF.

The V call is TRBV19, the J call TRBJ1-1; D call uncertain. Trimming removed 2 bases at V and 4 bases at J, with 11 bases between. The CDR3 contains 14 residues. Germline values: CDR1 LNHDA, CDR2 SQIVND (reference sequence). The CDR3 nucleotides read TGTGCCAGTAGTATACTCTTGGGAGCCACTGAAGCTTTCTTT. Its translation is CASSILLGATEAFF.

This chain joins TRBV28 and TRBJ2-7; the D gene is possibly TRBD1 (6 bases). CDR3 size: 14 residues. The V end lost 6 bases, the J end lost 2 bases, and 14 bases lay between the germline ends. Germline lookup yields CDR1 MDHEN and CDR2 SYDVKM. This CDR3 reads CASRPGTLPYEQYV. The CDR3, as DNA: TGTGCCAGCAGGCCCGGGACACTACCCTACGAGCAGTACGTC.

The rearrangement joins TRBV27 to TRBJ1-1; D perhaps matches TRBD1 (5 bases). Germline CDR1 and CDR2: MNHEY and SMNVEV (reference sequence). This CDR3 is 17 amino acids long. V lost 0 bases to trimming and J lost 0 bases, with 14 bases between them. In DNA, the CDR3 is TGTGCCAGCAGTTTATCCCTCCCAGGGATCGTGAACACTGAAGCTTTCTTT. The encoded protein is CASSLSLPGIVNTEAFF.

The chain uses TRBV7-3 and TRBJ1-3; D gene unclear. The V gene's germline CDR1 is SGHTA and CDR2 FQGTGA. This CDR3 comprises 13 residues. The ends were cut back, 10 bases at V and 2 bases at J, with 12 bases in the middle. The CDR3 sequence is CATRQEAGNTIYF. CDR3 bases: TGTGCCACCCGGCAGGAGGCTGGAAACACCATATATTTT.

The chain links TRBV18 to TRBJ1-1; the D gene is possibly TRBD1 (5 bases). The V gene lost 3 bases and the J gene lost 5 bases, with 13 bases spanning the gap. The CDR3 contains 14 residues. Germline CDR1 KGHSH, CDR2 LQKENI. The CDR3 protein is CASSPDRIQTEAFF. For the CDR3, the DNA is TGTGCCAGCTCACCCGACAGAATTCAGACTGAAGCTTTCTTT.

This chain links TRBV9 with TRBJ2-2, with unresolved D. This CDR3 comprises 13 residues. The ends were cut back, 0 bases at V and 7 bases at J, with 7 bases in the middle. Germline V gene data show CDR1 as SGDLS and CDR2 as YYNGEE. The CDR3 loop is CASSVVSGGELFF. Here the CDR3 DNA reads TGTGCCAGCAGCGTAGTCTCGGGCGGGGAGCTGTTTTTT.

The CDR3 DNA is TGTGCCAGCAGGGAACAGGGGAGGCAGACCCAGTACTTC. It yields the protein CASREQGRQTQYF. The chain has TRBV25-1 and TRBJ2-5; tentatively, D is TRBD1 (7 bases). CDR3 size: 13 residues. With 6 bases removed from V and 6 bases from J, the gap between germline ends came to 14 bases. The germline V gene encodes CDR1 MGHDK and CDR2 SYGVNS.

This rearrangement joins TRBV25-1 to TRBJ1-1; tentatively, D is TRBD1 (5 bases). The germline gives CDR1 MGHDK, CDR2 SYGVNS. V was shortened by 4 bases and J by 8 bases, with 14 bases between the two germline ends. The CDR3 has 13 amino acids. Written as DNA, the CDR3 is TGTGCCAGCAGTGGCACGGGACTGAAGGAAGCTTTCTTT. Amino acids: CASSGTGLKEAFF. Full variable domain (remainder filled in from reference TRBV25-1 and TRBJ1-1): EADIYQTPRYLVIGTGKKITLECSQTMGHDKMYWYQQDPGMELHLIHYSYGVNSTEKGDLSSESTVSRIRTEHFPLTLESARPSHTSQYLCASSGTGLKEAFFGQGTRLTVV.

The gene calls are TRBV7-9 and TRBJ1-1; a possible D gene is TRBD1 (6 bases). Trimming took off 1 base at V and 0 bases at J, with 9 bases between the two ends. The CDR3 is made up of 15 amino acids. Germline V gene lookup returns CDR1 SEHNR and CDR2 FQNEAQ (reference sequence). CDR3 DNA: TGTGCCAGCAGCTTAGGGCGGGGGCTGAACACTGAAGCTTTCTTT. Translating it yields CASSLGRGLNTEAFF.

This chain uses TRBV6-2 or TRBV6-3 with TRBJ1-4; D call uncertain. This CDR3 region has 14 residues. Germline V lookup: CDR1 MNHEY, CDR2 SVGEGT. V lost 2 bases, J lost 4 bases, and 8 bases lay in between. The DNA of the CDR3 is TGTGCCAGCAGTTACGCGGACTATAATGAAAAACTGTTTTTT. Translated, it gives CASSYADYNEKLFF.

The gene calls are TRBV11-2 and TRBJ2-3, with 8 bases that match TRBD1. The germline CDR1 and CDR2 sequences are SGHAT and FQNNGV. The V and J ends lost 3 bases and 7 bases, in that order; junction bases with no gene match: 9. CDR3 size: 15 residues. The chain's CDR3 is CASSFAGQGPNTQYF. CDR3 DNA: TGTGCCAGCAGCTTCGCTGGACAGGGTCCAAATACGCAGTATTTT.

This clone was recorded only once. V gene TRBV2 combines with J gene TRBJ2-1; 8 nucleotides match TRBD2. The CDR3 loop spans 14 amino acids. After removal of 4 bases from V and 7 bases from J, the junction contained 6 bases not matched to a gene. Germline V gene data show CDR1 as SNHLY and CDR2 as FYNNEI. CDR3 in amino acids: CASSGAGVKNEQFF. CDR3 DNA sequence: TGTGCCAGCAGTGGAGCGGGAGTCAAGAATGAGCAGTTCTTC.

The CDR3 is CASPPRGQGGTEAFF. The CDR3 nucleotides are TGTGCCAGCCCACCTCGAGGGCAGGGGGGCACTGAAGCTTTCTTT. The chain has TRBV6-5 and TRBJ1-1, with 7 bases fitting TRBD1. Germline V lookup: CDR1 MNHEY, CDR2 SVGAGI. The CDR3 extends over 15 amino acids. V gave up 8 bases and J gave up 4 bases; unmatched junction bases: 13.

This chain uses TRBV7-3 with TRBJ2-2; 12 bases line up with TRBD2. The CDR3 is 18 amino acids. Germline CDR1 is SGHTA and CDR2 is FQGTGA. With V trimmed by 5 bases and J by 0 bases, 7 bases remained unmatched. Written as DNA, the CDR3 is TGTGCCAGCAGCAAAAACCGACTAGCGGGAGCGAACACCGGGGAGCTGTTTTTT. This gives the protein CASSKNRLAGANTGELFF.

The chain employs TRBV5-6 and TRBJ2-5; the match to TRBD1 covers 11 bases. Germline trimming cut 4 bases from V and 10 bases from J; bases unmatched to any gene: 15. CDR1 and CDR2 (germline): SGHDT, YYEEEE. The CDR3 has 16 amino acids. The CDR3 here is CASSLFGTGGSRDQYF. The CDR3, as DNA: TGTGCCAGCAGCCTGTTTGGGACAGGGGGTTCAAGAGACCAGTACTTC.

The genes are TRBV5-1 and TRBJ1-1, with D uncertain. This CDR3 spans 14 amino acids. Trimming removed 2 bases at V and 5 bases at J, with 13 bases between. Germline loops: CDR1 SGHRS, CDR2 YFSETQ. The CDR3 sequence: CASSLDNIGTEAFF. The CDR3 coding sequence is TGCGCCAGCAGCTTAGACAATATCGGGACTGAAGCTTTCTTT.

The chain links TRBV11-3 to TRBJ2-2; TRBD2 agrees at 9 bases. Germline V gene lookup returns CDR1 SGHNT and CDR2 YENEEA. This CDR3 contains 15 residues. Losses at the gene ends were 5 bases for V and 7 bases for J; bases not matched to a gene: 8. CDR3 DNA: TGTGCCAGCAGCCCAGCGGGACTAGCAGGCGGGGAGCTGTTTTTT. Protein sequence: CASSPAGLAGGELFF.

This chain connects TRBV7-8 to TRBJ1-1; D remains ambiguous. V shed 2 bases and J shed 4 bases, with 8 bases lying between them. The CDR3 has 13 residues. Germline CDR1 is SGHVS and CDR2 is FQNEAQ. CDR3: CASSLPSGTEAFF. DNA for the CDR3: TGTGCCAGCAGCTTACCCTCGGGCACTGAAGCTTTCTTT.

The J gene is TRBJ1-6, the V gene TRBV9; weak D call: TRBD1 (6 bases). The CDR3 loop spans 14 amino acids. Trimming left V 4 bases short and J 10 bases short, with 15 bases between. Germline V gene sequence: CDR1 SGDLS, CDR2 YYNGEE. CDR3 DNA: TGTGCCAGCAGCACACTGACAGGAGTATCACCCCTCCACTTT. Residues: CASSTLTGVSPLHF.

The rearrangement joins TRBV3-1 (or the pseudogene TRBV3-2) to TRBJ1-3; D is ambiguous. Deletions cut 1 base from V and 4 bases from J, with 5 bases between. The length of the CDR3 is 13 residues. Germline V lookup: CDR1 LGHDT, CDR2 YNNKEL (reference sequence). CDR3 residues: CASSQVPGNTIYF. The CDR3 region has the DNA TGTGCCAGCAGCCAAGTTCCCGGAAACACCATATATTTT.

The chain combines TRBV19 with TRBJ2-7; 15 positions match TRBD2. Germline V lookup: CDR1 LNHDA, CDR2 SQIVND (reference sequence). V lost 4 bases, J lost 3 bases, and 7 bases stayed unmatched. The CDR3 sequence is 17 residues long. CDR3: CASSRTSGRVPFYEQYV. DNA for the CDR3: TGTGCCAGTAGTAGGACTAGCGGGAGGGTACCCTTCTACGAGCAGTACGTC.